Listed here are 12 T cell receptor beta chains from one sample, sequenced in a study of PD-1 blockade in classical Hodgkin lymphoma (dated by TCRdb to the early 2020s). Explained via the paper, the time point label denotes: newly diagnosed, previously untreated cHL patient sample. Receptor amplification or capture employed the immunoSEQ multiplex PCR assay. The table was pulled from immuneACCESS by TCRdb, which kept in-frame rearrangements only. Such tables lose some clones; where checked, under half of the loss comes from unresolved V genes, and the rest has no known cause. Recorded for this sample are fewer than 40,000 clones; 94% of them occurred a single time. Of the sample, about 2.3% is held by the ten largest clones. The specimen sequenced was peripheral blood mononuclear cells (PBMCs). The receptor source for this set is a human donor with classical Hodgkin lymphoma.

V and J are TRBV5-1 and TRBJ2-3, with D possibly TRBD1 on 6 matching bases. Germline lookup yields CDR1 SGHRS and CDR2 YFSETQ. V was shortened by 0 bases and J by 5 bases, with 13 bases between the two germline ends. The CDR3 spans 15 residues. The CDR3 DNA is TGCGCCAGCAGCTTGGCCGGGCAGGGGCAAGATACGCAGTATTTT. It encodes CASSLAGQGQDTQYF.

The rearrangement joins TRBV28 to TRBJ2-6; D gene uncertain. The CDR3 sequence is 13 residues long. CDR1 is MDHEN, CDR2 SYDVKM, per germline. V was shortened by 0 bases and J by 12 bases, with 9 bases between the two germline ends. CDR3 region: CASSLWRTSVLTF. The CDR3 DNA follows: TGTGCCAGCAGTTTATGGCGGACCAGCGTCCTGACTTTC.

The CDR3 protein is CASGLVISRAAGNTIYF. The CDR3 DNA follows: TGTGCTAGTGGTTTGGTAATTTCTAGGGCAGCGGGAAACACCATATATTTT. The V call is TRBV12-5, the J call TRBJ1-3; D unresolved. The V end lost 0 bases, the J end lost 4 bases, and 16 bases lay between the germline ends. Germline CDR1 is LGHNT and CDR2 is FRNRAP. The CDR3 is made up of 17 amino acids.

CDR3 sequence reads: CASSDGLAGGLDEQYF. The CDR3 bases are TGTGCCAGCAGTGATGGACTAGCGGGGGGGCTTGACGAGCAGTACTTC. V is TRBV7-2 and J is TRBJ2-7; 15 positions match TRBD2. Germline V gives CDR1 SGHTA, CDR2 FQGNSA. The CDR3 spans 16 residues. After removal of 6 bases from V and 5 bases from J, the junction contained 8 bases not matched to a gene.

This chain connects TRBV7-9 to TRBJ2-3; 9 bases are a match to TRBD1. Germline V gene lookup returns CDR1 SEHNR and CDR2 FQNEAQ (reference sequence). The CDR3 has 14 residues. The junction had 2 bases not matched to a gene; V was cut back by 4 bases and J by 3 bases. CDR3 amino acids: CASSSGQGTDTQYF. Here the CDR3 DNA reads TGTGCCAGCAGCTCGGGACAGGGTACAGATACGCAGTATTTT. Full variable domain (missing parts from reference TRBV7-9 and TRBJ2-3): DTGVSQNPRHKITKRGQNVTFRCDPISEHNRLYWYRQTLGQGPEFLTYFQNEAQLEKSRLLSDRFSAERPKGSFSTLEIQRTEQGDSAMYLCASSSGQGTDTQYFGPGTRLTVL.

This clone was observed a single time. This chain connects TRBV6-1 to TRBJ1-6; D possibly corresponds to TRBD1 (5 bases). V dropped 6 bases and J dropped 7 bases, with 10 bases sitting between them. CDR3 size: 13 residues. Germline V lookup: CDR1 MNHNS, CDR2 SASEGT. CDR3 sequence (DNA): TGTGCCAGCAGGGTCCAGGGCAATTCACCCCTCCACTTT. Protein product: CASRVQGNSPLHF.

In DNA form, the CDR3 reads TGTGCCAGCAGCCTGGACGGGCTAGCGGGGGGCTGGGGCACAGATACGCAGTATTTT. This codes for CASSLDGLAGGWGTDTQYF. The J gene is TRBJ2-3, the V gene TRBV5-4; 11 nucleotides agree with TRBD2. After removal of 4 bases from V and 1 base from J, the junction contained 14 bases not matched to a gene. This CDR3 contains 19 residues. Germline loops: CDR1 SGHNT, CDR2 YYREEE (reference sequence).

This sequence joins TRBV11-2 and TRBJ1-3; D is ambiguous. The CDR3 consists of 16 residues. The germline gives CDR1 SGHAT, CDR2 FQNNGV. The V and J ends lost 5 bases and 4 bases respectively, with 18 bases between them. CDR3 bases: TGTGCCAGCAGCCGGACTGCGACTCTAATCGGAAACACCATATATTTT. Its translation is CASSRTATLIGNTIYF.

The V and J genes are TRBV4-2 and TRBJ2-2; the D is unclear. The CDR3 totals 13 residues. The V gene lost 1 base and the J gene lost 6 bases, with 6 bases spanning the gap. Germline V CDR1 and CDR2: LGHNA, YNFKEQ. CDR3: CASSQVSAGELFF. In DNA, the CDR3 is TGTGCCAGCAGCCAAGTTAGTGCCGGGGAGCTGTTTTTT.

The CDR3 DNA follows: TGTGCCAGCAGTGAAGCTTTCAATCAGCCCCAGCATTTT. This sequence encodes CASSEAFNQPQHF. V is TRBV6-1 and J is TRBJ1-5; unclear D gene. Germline V gene sequence: CDR1 MNHNS, CDR2 SASEGT. V lost 0 bases to trimming and J lost 3 bases, with 3 bases between them. CDR3 size: 13 residues.

The V gene is TRBV25-1, the J gene TRBJ1-4, with D uncertain. Trimming removed 1 base from V and 0 bases from J, with 15 bases in between. The CDR3 contains 18 residues. CDR1 and CDR2 (germline): MGHDK, SYGVNS. As DNA, the CDR3 is TGTGCCAGCAGTGAATGGCAGAAACTTTCCGCAACTAATGAAAAACTGTTTTTT. Translation: CASSEWQKLSATNEKLFF. The entire variable domain, with the rest obtained from reference TRBV25-1 and TRBJ1-4, is as follows: EADIYQTPRYLVIGTGKKITLECSQTMGHDKMYWYQQDPGMELHLIHYSYGVNSTEKGDLSSESTVSRIRTEHFPLTLESARPSHTSQYLCASSEWQKLSATNEKLFFGSGTQLSVL.

The chain combines TRBV27 with TRBJ2-5, with D tentatively TRBD2 (6 bases). Trimming cost V 8 bases and J 7 bases, with 20 bases left between them. Germline values: CDR1 MNHEY, CDR2 SMNVEV (reference sequence). The CDR3 covers 14 residues. The CDR3 protein is CASSLGGFGGTQYF. The CDR3 region has the DNA TGTGCCAGCTCCCTAGGAGGGTTTGGGGGGACCCAGTACTTC.